The clone carrying this T cell receptor beta chain has a single count. These data are taken from a study of T cell responses to AZD1222 COVID-19 vaccine. In germline, CDR1 is SGHRS, CDR2 YFSETQ. There are 12 residues in the CDR3. V was clipped by 4 bases and J by 8 bases, with 12 bases between them. Here immunoSEQ multiplex PCR was the method, and the copy in TCRdb shows in-frame clones only, minus some. Among around 200,000 clones listed, 90% to 95% were seen once. V gene TRBV5-1 combines with J gene TRBJ1-2; weak D call: TRBD1 (6 bases). Sample: peripheral blood, taken on day 0 of AZD1222 vaccination. This clonotype was obtained from an adult in good health. The CDR3 spells CASSPGGLGYTF. The CDR3 nucleotides are TGCGCCAGCAGCCCCGGGGGCCTAGGCTACACCTTC.